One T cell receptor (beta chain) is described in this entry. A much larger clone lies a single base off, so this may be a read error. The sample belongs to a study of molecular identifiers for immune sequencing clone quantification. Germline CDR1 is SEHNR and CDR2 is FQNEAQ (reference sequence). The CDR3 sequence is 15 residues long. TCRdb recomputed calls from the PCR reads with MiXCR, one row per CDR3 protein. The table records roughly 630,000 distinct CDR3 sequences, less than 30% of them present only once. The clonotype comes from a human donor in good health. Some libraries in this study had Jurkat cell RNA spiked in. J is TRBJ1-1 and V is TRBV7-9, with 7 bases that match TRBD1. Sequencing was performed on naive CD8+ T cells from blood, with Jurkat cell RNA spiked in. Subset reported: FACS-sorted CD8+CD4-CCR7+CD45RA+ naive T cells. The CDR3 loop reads CASSSSTGTDTEAYF. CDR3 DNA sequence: TGTGCCAGCAGCTCTTCGACAGGGACGGACACTGAAGCTTACTTT.